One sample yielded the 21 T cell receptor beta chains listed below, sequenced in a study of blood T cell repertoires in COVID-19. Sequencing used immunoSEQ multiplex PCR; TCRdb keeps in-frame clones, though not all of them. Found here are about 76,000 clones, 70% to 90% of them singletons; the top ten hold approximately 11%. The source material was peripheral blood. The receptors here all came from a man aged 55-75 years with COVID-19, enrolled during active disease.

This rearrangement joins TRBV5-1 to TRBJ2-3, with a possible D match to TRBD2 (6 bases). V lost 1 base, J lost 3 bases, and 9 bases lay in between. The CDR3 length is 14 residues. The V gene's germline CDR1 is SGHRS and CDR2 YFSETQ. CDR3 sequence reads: CASSLWGDTDTQYF. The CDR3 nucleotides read TGCGCCAGCAGCTTGTGGGGGGATACAGATACGCAGTATTTT.

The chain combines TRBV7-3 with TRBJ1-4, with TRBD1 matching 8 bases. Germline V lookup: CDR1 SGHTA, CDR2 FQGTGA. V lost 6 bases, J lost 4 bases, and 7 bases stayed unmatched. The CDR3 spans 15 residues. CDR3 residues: CASSRTGGSNEKLFF. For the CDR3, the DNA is TGTGCCAGCAGTCGAACAGGGGGAAGTAATGAAAAACTGTTTTTT.

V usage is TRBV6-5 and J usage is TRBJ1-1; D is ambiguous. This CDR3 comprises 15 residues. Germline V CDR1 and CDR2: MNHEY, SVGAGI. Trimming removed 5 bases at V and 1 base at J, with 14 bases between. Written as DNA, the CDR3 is TGTGCCAGCAGTAACCCTGGGCTGGCGAACACTGAAGCTTTCTTT. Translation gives CASSNPGLANTEAFF.

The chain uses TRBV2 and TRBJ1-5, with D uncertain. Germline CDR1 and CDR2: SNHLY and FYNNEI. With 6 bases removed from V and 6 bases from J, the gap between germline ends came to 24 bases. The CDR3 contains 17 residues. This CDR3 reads CASRLSQGSPGSQPQHF. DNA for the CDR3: TGTGCCAGCAGACTATCTCAAGGCTCCCCGGGGAGTCAGCCCCAGCATTTT.

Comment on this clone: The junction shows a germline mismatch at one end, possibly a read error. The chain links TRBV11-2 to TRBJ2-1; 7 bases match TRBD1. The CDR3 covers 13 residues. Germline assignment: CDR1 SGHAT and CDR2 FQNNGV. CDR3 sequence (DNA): TGTGCCAGCAGCCTAGACAGGGTTGGTGAGCAGTTCTTC. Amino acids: CASSLDRVGEQFF. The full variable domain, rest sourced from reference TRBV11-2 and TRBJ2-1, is EAGVAQSPRYKIIEKRQSVAFWCNPISGHATLYWYQQILGQGPKLLIQFQNNGVVDDSQLPKDRFSAERLKGVDSTLKIQPAKLEDSAVYLCASSLDRVGEQFFGPGTRLTVL.

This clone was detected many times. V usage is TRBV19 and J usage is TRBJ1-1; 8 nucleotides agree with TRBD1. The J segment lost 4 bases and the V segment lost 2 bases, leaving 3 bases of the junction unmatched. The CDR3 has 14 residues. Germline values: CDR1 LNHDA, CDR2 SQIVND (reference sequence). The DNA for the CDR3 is TGTGCCAGTAGTATACAGGGGGCGGGCACTGAAGCTTTCTTT. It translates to CASSIQGAGTEAFF.

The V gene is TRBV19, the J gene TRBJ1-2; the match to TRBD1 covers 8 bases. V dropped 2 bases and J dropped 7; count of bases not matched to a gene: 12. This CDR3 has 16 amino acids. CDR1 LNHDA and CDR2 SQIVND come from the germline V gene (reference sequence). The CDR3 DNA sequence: TGTGCCAGTAGTATAACTCATTCCGGGACAGGTGCTGGCTACACCTTC. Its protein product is CASSITHSGTGAGYTF.

CDR3 in amino acids: CASSLNRGQRFSEAFF. CDR3 nucleotides: TGTGCCAGCAGTTTAAACCGGGGACAAAGGTTCTCTGAAGCTTTCTTT. This chain links TRBV27 with TRBJ1-1; the D gene is possibly TRBD1 (6 bases). Germline V lookup: CDR1 MNHEY, CDR2 SMNVEV (reference sequence). The V and J ends lost 2 bases and 6 bases respectively, with 19 bases between them. The CDR3 contains 16 residues.

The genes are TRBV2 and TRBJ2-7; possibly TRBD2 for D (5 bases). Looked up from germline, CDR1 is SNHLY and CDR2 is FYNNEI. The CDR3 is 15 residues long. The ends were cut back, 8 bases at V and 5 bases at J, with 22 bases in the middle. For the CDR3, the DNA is TGTGCCAGCGCCTCTCAGGTCGGGGTTCCGCACGAGCAGTACTTC. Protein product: CASASQVGVPHEQYF.

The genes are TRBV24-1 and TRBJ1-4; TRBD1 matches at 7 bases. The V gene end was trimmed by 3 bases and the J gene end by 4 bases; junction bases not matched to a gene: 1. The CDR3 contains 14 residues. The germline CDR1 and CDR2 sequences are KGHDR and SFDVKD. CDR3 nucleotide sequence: TGTGCCACCAGTGATAGACAGGGTAATGAAAAACTGTTTTTT. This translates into CATSDRQGNEKLFF.

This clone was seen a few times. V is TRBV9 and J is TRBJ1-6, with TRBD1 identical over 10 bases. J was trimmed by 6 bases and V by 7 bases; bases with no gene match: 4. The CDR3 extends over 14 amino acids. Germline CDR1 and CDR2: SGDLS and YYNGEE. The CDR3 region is CASGDRGSNSPLHF. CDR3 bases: TGTGCCAGCGGGGACAGGGGAAGTAATTCACCCCTCCACTTT.

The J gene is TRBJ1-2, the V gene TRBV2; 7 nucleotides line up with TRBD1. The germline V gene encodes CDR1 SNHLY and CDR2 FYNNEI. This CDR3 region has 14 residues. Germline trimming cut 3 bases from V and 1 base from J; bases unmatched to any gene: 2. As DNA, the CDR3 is TGTGCCAGCAGTGACTGGGACAGTAACTATGGCTACACCTTC. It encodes CASSDWDSNYGYTF.

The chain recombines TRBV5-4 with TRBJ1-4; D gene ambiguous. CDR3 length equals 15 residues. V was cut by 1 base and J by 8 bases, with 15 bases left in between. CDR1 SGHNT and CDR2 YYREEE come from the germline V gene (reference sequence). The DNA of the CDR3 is TGTGCCAGCAGCTTGTTCCAGACCGGGGAAGAAAAACTGTTTTTT. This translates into CASSLFQTGEEKLFF.

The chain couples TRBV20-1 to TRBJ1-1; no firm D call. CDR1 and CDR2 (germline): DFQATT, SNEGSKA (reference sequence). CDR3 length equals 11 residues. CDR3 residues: CVGSENTEAFF. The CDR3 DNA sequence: TGCGTCGGCAGCGAGAACACTGAAGCTTTCTTT.

In DNA, the CDR3 is TGTGCCAGCAGCTTAGGTCGATGGCTGGGCGGGAGGGTTTTCTACGAGCAGTACTTC. It specifies CASSLGRWLGGRVFYEQYF. This rearrangement joins TRBV11-2 to TRBJ2-7; 9 positions match TRBD2. Germline V lookup: CDR1 SGHAT, CDR2 FQNNGV. The CDR3 extends over 19 amino acids. Trimming took 1 base from V and 3 from J; bases not matched to a gene: 16.

The chain's CDR3 is CATSRDIPSSGNTIYF. In DNA form, the CDR3 reads TGTGCCACCAGCAGAGATATTCCGTCCTCTGGAAACACCATATATTTT. V usage is TRBV15 and J usage is TRBJ1-3; unclear D gene. Germline CDR1 LNHNV, CDR2 YYDKDF (reference sequence). This CDR3 contains 16 residues. The ends were cut back, 0 bases at V and 0 bases at J, with 9 bases in the middle.

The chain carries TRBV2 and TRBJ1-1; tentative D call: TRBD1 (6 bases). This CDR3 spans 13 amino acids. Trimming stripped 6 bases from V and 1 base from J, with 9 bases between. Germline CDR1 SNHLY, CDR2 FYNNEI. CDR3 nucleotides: TGTGCCAGCAGAAGGACAGAGAACACTGAAGCTTTCTTT. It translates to CASRRTENTEAFF.

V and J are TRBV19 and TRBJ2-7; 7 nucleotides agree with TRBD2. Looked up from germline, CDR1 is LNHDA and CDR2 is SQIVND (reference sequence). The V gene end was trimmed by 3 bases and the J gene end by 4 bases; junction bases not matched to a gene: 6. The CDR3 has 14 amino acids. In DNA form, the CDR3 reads TGTGCCAGTAGTATCCAGCGGGATGAGTACGAGCAGTACTTC. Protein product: CASSIQRDEYEQYF.

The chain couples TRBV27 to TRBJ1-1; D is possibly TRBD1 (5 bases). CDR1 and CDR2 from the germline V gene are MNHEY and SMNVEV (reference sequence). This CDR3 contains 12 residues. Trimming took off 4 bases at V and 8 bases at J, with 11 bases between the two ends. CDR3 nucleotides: TGTGCCAGCAGTTACAGGCCGGTAGAAGCTTTCTTT. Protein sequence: CASSYRPVEAFF.

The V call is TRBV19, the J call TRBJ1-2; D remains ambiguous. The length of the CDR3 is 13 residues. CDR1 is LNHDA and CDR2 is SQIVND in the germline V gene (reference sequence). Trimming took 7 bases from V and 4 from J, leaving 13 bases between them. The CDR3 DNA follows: TGTGCCAGTAAGCCAGGTGATAGCTATGGCTACACCTTC. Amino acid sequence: CASKPGDSYGYTF.

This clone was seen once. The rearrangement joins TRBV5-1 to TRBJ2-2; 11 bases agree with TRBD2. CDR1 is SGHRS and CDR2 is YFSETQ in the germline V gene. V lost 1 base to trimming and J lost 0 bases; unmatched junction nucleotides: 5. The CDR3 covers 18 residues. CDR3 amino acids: CASSLPSGGRTNTGELFF. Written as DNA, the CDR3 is TGCGCCAGCAGCTTGCCTAGCGGGGGGCGCACGAACACCGGGGAGCTGTTTTTT. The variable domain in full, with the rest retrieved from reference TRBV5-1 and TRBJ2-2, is KAGVTQTPRYLIKTRGQQVTLSCSPISGHRSVSWYQQTPGQGLQFLFEYFSETQRNKGNFPGRFSGRQFSNSRSEMNVSTLELGDSALYLCASSLPSGGRTNTGELFFGEGSRLTVL.